This is a list of T cell receptor beta chains from one sample in a study of blood T cell repertoires in COVID-19. TCRdb's copy holds only in-frame clones and misses some; the assay was immunoSEQ multiplex PCR. The data contain 150,000 to 200,000 clones, more than 75% of them singletons. The sequenced material came from peripheral blood. The receptor source for this set is a young man with active or convalescent COVID-19. The conserved cysteine and the conserved F or W are not part of the CDR3 here. Where a row states a size, it is once, few, many or the class of an expanded clone; other rows omit it.

cdr3_aa j_call clone_size v_call
ASSSQGGNEKLF TRBJ1-4 - TRBV6-1
ATSDSPTMDTSNYGYT TRBJ1-2 - TRBV24-1
SVEAGESLYGYT TRBJ1-2 few TRBV29-1
ASGSRGFRGLDGTEAF TRBJ1-1 - TRBV6-4
ASTRAGYNSPLH TRBJ1-6 - TRBV28
ASRLDSYNEQF TRBJ2-1 - TRBV6-5
ASSFRRGEGETQY TRBJ2-5 - TRBV27
SAIRDRNTEAF TRBJ1-1 - TRBV29-1
ASRRSSYNEQF TRBJ2-1 - TRBV27
ASTPDRQNTEAF TRBJ1-1 - TRBV11-2
ASSPTDIDQPQH TRBJ1-5 - TRBV18
ASSDAGVAF TRBJ1-1 few TRBV6-1
ASSDTRGWADTQY TRBJ2-3 - TRBV5-1
ASSQSYAAYNEQF TRBJ2-1 - TRBV14
ASTLRPGLGETQY TRBJ2-5 once TRBV7-7
ASSLAGGKYNSPLH TRBJ1-6 - TRBV7-6
ASSMAGGRGSTQY TRBJ2-3 - TRBV19
ASSSSGTEAF TRBJ1-1 - TRBV6-5
ASSIGQGIGSPLH TRBJ1-6 - TRBV19
ASSQDPGGTGELF TRBJ2-2 - TRBV4-2
ASSLVSGTGNQPQH TRBJ1-5 - TRBV7-2
ASRLDSNTEAF TRBJ1-1 few TRBV2
ASSLEKTYEQY TRBJ2-7 - TRBV7-2
ASSLGSGKNTEAF TRBJ1-1 - TRBV4-1